The 3 T cell receptor beta chains given below trace back to one sample, sequenced in a study of blood T cell repertoires in COVID-19. Clones were sequenced by immunoSEQ multiplex PCR, and TCRdb holds only the in-frame ones, with some missing. In the table there are about 200,000 clones, approximately 80% of which are singletons. Sequenced input: peripheral blood. The receptors were gathered from a human donor in a cohort sampled during active COVID-19.

The DNA of the CDR3 is TGTGCCAGCAGCACCAGACAGGGAAACACCATATATTTT. Translating it yields CASSTRQGNTIYF. This chain connects TRBV7-2 to TRBJ1-3; D is perhaps TRBD1 (5 bases). V lost 5 bases, J lost 4 bases, and 9 bases lay in between. The CDR3 sequence is 13 residues long. The V gene's germline CDR1 is SGHTA and CDR2 FQGNSA.

The CDR3 DNA follows: TGCGCCAGCAGCTTGCCCAGGGGGGATTATGGCTACACCTTC. This encodes CASSLPRGDYGYTF. The rearrangement links TRBV5-1 to TRBJ1-2, with 7 bases identical to TRBD1. V dropped 1 base and J dropped 5; count of bases not matched to a gene: 5. The V gene's germline CDR1 is SGHRS and CDR2 YFSETQ. This CDR3 spans 14 amino acids.

The V call is TRBV5-5, the J call TRBJ2-5; tentatively, D is TRBD2 (6 bases). Trimming took 0 bases from V and 2 from J, leaving 11 bases between them. This CDR3 has 15 amino acids. In germline, CDR1 is SGHKS, CDR2 YYEKEE (reference sequence). In nucleotides, the CDR3 is TGTGCCAGCAGCTTGGTTCCTAGCGAACAAGAGACCCAGTACTTC. Its translation is CASSLVPSEQETQYF.